The 25 T cell receptor beta chains below all came from one sample that was sequenced in a study of blood T cell repertoires in COVID-19 (TCRdb year 2020). Receptor amplification or capture employed the immunoSEQ multiplex PCR assay. This is the immuneACCESS table as TCRdb keeps it, with only in-frame sequences that have V and J called. A part of the clones is gone; compared with another copy, unresolved V genes explain less than half, and the rest is unexplained. The sample table contains roughly 100,000 clones; only one count was recorded for 81% of them. Of the sample, roughly 4.8% falls within the top ten clones. The material sequenced was peripheral blood. All receptors come from an elderly man with COVID-19, enrolled during active disease.

The CDR3 region is CASVPRGSPTDTQYF. CDR3 sequence (DNA): TGTGCCAGCGTACCCCGGGGGTCCCCCACAGATACGCAGTATTTT. This chain connects TRBV27 to TRBJ2-3; the D gene is possibly TRBD2 (6 bases). Deletions cut 8 bases from V and 2 bases from J, with 17 bases between. Germline V CDR1 and CDR2: MNHEY, SMNVEV (reference sequence). This CDR3 is built from 15 residues.

The chain couples TRBV4-2 to TRBJ1-1, with TRBD1 matching over 10 bases. Looked up from germline, CDR1 is LGHNA and CDR2 is YNFKEQ. V lost 1 base to trimming and J lost 3 bases; unmatched junction nucleotides: 2. The CDR3 covers 15 residues. This CDR3 is CASSQGQGADTEAFF. CDR3 sequence (DNA): TGTGCCAGCAGCCAAGGACAGGGGGCCGACACTGAAGCTTTCTTT.

This clone was detected a few times. The V call is TRBV27, the J call TRBJ1-2; the D gene is possibly TRBD1 (6 bases). Trimming took off 7 bases at V and 8 bases at J, with 20 bases between the two ends. This CDR3 is 14 amino acids long. CDR1 MNHEY and CDR2 SMNVEV come from the germline V gene (reference sequence). The CDR3 protein is CASTGGGQSWGYTF. CDR3 bases: TGTGCCAGCACAGGCGGGGGGCAGAGTTGGGGCTACACCTTC.

J is TRBJ1-1 and V is TRBV9, with TRBD1 matching over 7 bases. V lost 3 bases and J lost 4; bases outside the gene matches: 9. The CDR3 length is 15 residues. CDR1 is SGDLS and CDR2 is YYNGEE in the germline V gene. The CDR3 sequence: CASSALQGRGTEAFF. The CDR3 nucleotides are TGTGCCAGCAGCGCCCTACAGGGGAGAGGCACTGAAGCTTTCTTT.

This chain connects TRBV7-2 to TRBJ2-3; D not certain. The CDR3 totals 15 residues. Germline lookup yields CDR1 SGHTA and CDR2 FQGNSA. Between the trimmed V and J ends, which lost 1 base and 1 base, there was a span of 9 bases. CDR3 DNA: TGTGCCAGCAGCTTAGTCATCACGGGCACAGATACGCAGTATTTT. This encodes CASSLVITGTDTQYF.

The chain is built from TRBV5-1 and TRBJ2-5; 9 bases are shared with TRBD1. CDR3 length equals 15 residues. Trimming took 3 bases from V and 5 from J; bases not matched to a gene: 8. Germline V gene sequence: CDR1 SGHRS, CDR2 YFSETQ. The CDR3: CASSWVQGAGETQYF. DNA for the CDR3: TGCGCCAGCAGCTGGGTACAGGGGGCGGGGGAGACCCAGTACTTC. The full variable domain, its missing parts supplied by reference TRBV5-1 and TRBJ2-5, is KAGVTQTPRYLIKTRGQQVTLSCSPISGHRSVSWYQQTPGQGLQFLFEYFSETQRNKGNFPGRFSGRQFSNSRSEMNVSTLELGDSALYLCASSWVQGAGETQYFGPGTRLLVL.

The chain joins TRBV5-1 to TRBJ2-2, with 8 bases matching TRBD1. The germline CDR1 and CDR2 sequences are SGHRS and YFSETQ. The J segment lost 1 base and the V segment lost 2 bases, leaving 1 base of the junction unmatched. The CDR3 runs 15 residues. DNA for the CDR3: TGCGCCAGCAGCTTACAGGGGGGGAACACCGGGGAGCTGTTTTTT. This sequence encodes CASSLQGGNTGELFF.

The gene calls are TRBV5-1 and TRBJ1-5, with unresolved D. This CDR3 has 15 residues. The germline V gene has CDR1 SGHRS and CDR2 YFSETQ. Trimming left V 0 bases short and J 5 bases short, with 12 bases between. The DNA of the CDR3 is TGCGCCAGCAGCTTGGCGGGTTCACTCGATCAGCCCCAGCATTTT. Translation gives CASSLAGSLDQPQHF. The variable domain in full, completed from reference TRBV5-1 and TRBJ1-5, reads KAGVTQTPRYLIKTRGQQVTLSCSPISGHRSVSWYQQTPGQGLQFLFEYFSETQRNKGNFPGRFSGRQFSNSRSEMNVSTLELGDSALYLCASSLAGSLDQPQHFGDGTRLSIL.

The V gene is TRBV3-1 (or the pseudogene TRBV3-2), the J gene TRBJ2-3, with 8 positions matching TRBD1. The CDR3 sequence is 17 residues long. J gave up 2 bases and V 2 bases, and 9 bases lay outside the gene matches. Germline CDR1 is LGHDT and CDR2 is YNNKEL (reference sequence). DNA for the CDR3: TGTGCCAGCAGCCAATCGAGGTGGACAGGGAACACAGATACGCAGTATTTT. It is translated as CASSQSRWTGNTDTQYF.

The chain is built from TRBV25-1 and TRBJ1-3; 8 nucleotides match TRBD1. From germline, CDR1 is MGHDK and CDR2 SYGVNS. Germline trimming cut 6 bases from V and 0 bases from J; bases unmatched to any gene: 7. The CDR3 consists of 16 residues. The CDR3, as DNA: TGTGCCAGCAGCGATCCAGGGGGCAACTCTGGAAACACCATATATTTT. Amino acids: CASSDPGGNSGNTIYF.

This sequence joins TRBV5-1 and TRBJ1-6; TRBD1 is a possible D gene (5 bases). V gave up 4 bases and J gave up 0 bases, with 14 bases separating them. The CDR3 length is 17 residues. Per the germline V gene, CDR1 is SGHRS and CDR2 is YFSETQ. The CDR3 DNA reads TGCGCCAGCAGCACAGGACCGGAAAGCTCCTATAATTCACCCCTCCACTTT. Protein product: CASSTGPESSYNSPLHF.

The V gene is TRBV7-2, the J gene TRBJ1-2, with TRBD1 identical over 11 bases. Germline lookup yields CDR1 SGHTA and CDR2 FQGNSA. The CDR3 loop spans 14 amino acids. V was pared by 5 bases and J by 3 bases, with 2 bases of the junction left unmatched. The CDR3 is CASSPGQGDYGYTF. CDR3 DNA: TGTGCCAGCAGCCCGGGACAGGGGGACTATGGCTACACCTTC.

This clone turned up a few times. The rearrangement joins TRBV6-2 or TRBV6-3 to TRBJ2-7, with D tentatively TRBD1 (6 bases). From germline, CDR1 is MNHEY and CDR2 SVGEGT. V was pared by 4 bases and J by 3 bases, with 10 bases between. The CDR3 runs 13 residues. The CDR3 DNA is TGTGCCAGCAGTTGGACAGCCTACTACGAGCAGTACTTC. Protein: CASSWTAYYEQYF.

This clone came up a few times. This rearrangement joins TRBV5-1 to TRBJ2-7; D is perhaps TRBD2 (5 bases). CDR1 and CDR2 (germline): SGHRS, YFSETQ. With 3 bases removed from V and 0 bases from J, the gap between germline ends came to 10 bases. CDR3 length: 14 residues. CDR3 coding DNA: TGCGCCAGCAGCTCCCCTCGGGACTCCTACGAGCAGTACTTC. Residues: CASSSPRDSYEQYF.

This chain's CDR3 is CASSRREGSEQPQHF. DNA for the CDR3: TGTGCCAGTAGTCGCCGGGAGGGGTCGGAGCAGCCCCAGCATTTT. The gene calls are TRBV19 and TRBJ1-5; a weak D match, TRBD1 (5 bases). The CDR3 sequence is 15 residues long. V dropped 5 bases and J dropped 7 bases, with 18 bases sitting between them. Germline V gene sequence: CDR1 LNHDA, CDR2 SQIVND (reference sequence).

This sequence joins TRBV9 and TRBJ2-5, with 9 bases identical to TRBD1. V was pared by 4 bases and J by 4 bases, with 14 bases of the junction left unmatched. Germline values: CDR1 SGDLS, CDR2 YYNGEE. CDR3 length: 17 residues. The CDR3 bases are TGTGCCAGCAGCTCCCCCCTGGGGACAGGGAGGTCAGAGACCCAGTACTTC. Protein sequence: CASSSPLGTGRSETQYF.

This chain uses TRBV19 with TRBJ2-1, with D unclear. The CDR3 is made up of 11 amino acids. The germline V gene encodes CDR1 LNHDA and CDR2 SQIVND (reference sequence). The V end lost 4 bases, the J end lost 9 bases, and 7 bases lay between the germline ends. The CDR3, as DNA: TGTGCCAGTAGTAGTACGGTTGAGCAGTTCTTC. This gives the protein CASSSTVEQFF.

The chain combines TRBV6-1 with TRBJ1-6; tentatively, D is TRBD1 (5 bases). V was pared by 2 bases and J by 11 bases, with 16 bases between. The CDR3 length is 15 residues. Germline V gene sequence: CDR1 MNHNS, CDR2 SASEGT. The chain's CDR3 is CASSESNPDRPPLHF. In DNA form, the CDR3 reads TGTGCCAGCAGTGAATCGAACCCAGACAGACCACCCCTCCACTTT.

The chain is built from TRBV7-3 and TRBJ2-1; 16 nucleotides agree with TRBD2. Germline CDR1 is SGHTA and CDR2 is FQGTGA. The V segment lost 5 bases and the J segment 7 bases; nucleotides outside the gene matches: 11. There are 18 residues in the CDR3. DNA of the CDR3: TGTGCCAGCAGCGCATCCGGGACTAGCGGGAGGGCCCGAAATGAGCAGTTCTTC. Amino acid sequence: CASSASGTSGRARNEQFF. Filled out from reference TRBV7-3 and TRBJ2-1, the complete variable domain reads GAGVSQTPSNKVTEKGKYVELRCDPISGHTALYWYRQSLGQGPEFLIYFQGTGAADDSGLPNDRFFAVRPEGSVSTLKIQRTERGDSAVYLCASSASGTSGRARNEQFFGPGTRLTVL.

The J gene is TRBJ2-5, the V gene TRBV9; 10 positions match TRBD2. The germline V gene has CDR1 SGDLS and CDR2 YYNGEE. Trimming took 0 bases from V and 4 from J; bases not matched to a gene: 9. The CDR3 is 17 amino acids. CDR3 region: CASSVATASGRGETQYF. CDR3 nucleotide sequence: TGTGCCAGCAGCGTAGCTACGGCTAGCGGGAGAGGAGAGACCCAGTACTTC.

J is TRBJ1-5 and V is TRBV6-1; TRBD1 is a possible D gene (5 bases). V was trimmed by 3 bases and J by 7 bases, leaving 10 bases between them. CDR1 MNHNS and CDR2 SASEGT come from the germline V gene. CDR3 length: 13 amino acids. The CDR3 here is CASSDGWGQPQHF. In nucleotides, the CDR3 is TGTGCCAGCAGTGACGGGTGGGGCCAGCCCCAGCATTTT.

This chain joins TRBV27 and TRBJ2-5, with D perhaps matching TRBD1 (5 bases). V lost 5 bases to trimming and J lost 5 bases, with 15 bases between them. Germline CDR1 and CDR2: MNHEY and SMNVEV (reference sequence). The CDR3 contains 14 residues. The CDR3 nucleotides read TGTGCCAGCAGTGGGCCACCTAGGGGCGAGACCCAGTACTTC. The encoded protein is CASSGPPRGETQYF.

The chain links TRBV2 to TRBJ2-1; possibly TRBD1 for D (5 bases). This CDR3 spans 14 amino acids. V shed 5 bases and J shed 6 bases, with 14 bases lying between them. CDR1 and CDR2 from the germline V gene are SNHLY and FYNNEI. CDR3 DNA: TGTGCCAGCAGTCAGGGCCAGATGGTCAATGAGCAGTTCTTC. Protein: CASSQGQMVNEQFF.

The chain carries TRBV6-1 and TRBJ1-1, with TRBD1 identical over 7 bases. Germline CDR1 and CDR2: MNHNS and SASEGT. J gave up 3 bases and V 2 bases, and 6 bases lay outside the gene matches. The CDR3 consists of 15 residues. The CDR3 coding sequence is TGTGCCAGCAGTGAAAGGGTACAGGGGTACACTGAAGCTTTCTTT. Encoded protein: CASSERVQGYTEAFF.

The CDR3 sequence: CASSDRDRAETQYF. CDR3 in DNA: TGCGCCAGCAGCGATCGGGACAGGGCTGAGACCCAGTACTTC. V and J are TRBV5-1 and TRBJ2-5; TRBD1 aligns across 9 bases. Germline V CDR1 and CDR2: SGHRS, YFSETQ. This CDR3 region has 14 residues. J was trimmed by 5 bases and V by 4 bases; bases with no gene match: 6.